This is a list of T cell receptor beta chains from one sample in a study of cytomegalovirus exposure and HLA in healthy donors. Libraries were prepared by immunoSEQ multiplex PCR; TCRdb keeps only in-frame clonotypes and omits some of them. The sample shows 210,000 or so clones, roughly 80% of them seen only once. Material for sequencing was PBMCs. The receptors were gathered from a girl between 2 and 10 years old in good health and CMV-seronegative. Both conserved end residues are part of each CDR3.

cdr3_aa: CASSRQGNEDYEQYF
j_call: TRBJ2-7
v_call: TRBV5-1

cdr3_aa: CAWRQTSGRALNNEQFF
j_call: TRBJ2-1
v_call: TRBV30

cdr3_aa: CASSPHGAGGNNEQFF
j_call: TRBJ2-1
v_call: TRBV5-1

cdr3_aa: CASSFRQGYGYTF
j_call: TRBJ1-2
v_call: TRBV27

cdr3_aa: CASSGRGTSFADTQYF
j_call: TRBJ2-3
v_call: TRBV9

cdr3_aa: CSVSDRQGTSLAGVINEQFF
j_call: TRBJ2-1
v_call: TRBV29-1

cdr3_aa: CASSLGRGLHEKLFF
j_call: TRBJ1-4
v_call: TRBV28

cdr3_aa: CASRSPDSTEAFF
j_call: TRBJ1-1
v_call: TRBV6-1

cdr3_aa: CAWRRGVGNSPLHF
j_call: TRBJ1-6
v_call: TRBV30

cdr3_aa: CARSRSTVAKNIQYF
j_call: TRBJ2-4
v_call: TRBV5-3

cdr3_aa: CASSYRQGLQETQYF
j_call: TRBJ2-5
v_call: TRBV5-4

cdr3_aa: CASSLGGGPEKLFF
j_call: TRBJ1-4
v_call: TRBV28

cdr3_aa: CASSEQGRQPQHF
j_call: TRBJ1-5
v_call: TRBV27

cdr3_aa: CASSGRQIYGYTF
j_call: TRBJ1-2
v_call: TRBV19

cdr3_aa: CASSWGGTLNRGAEAFF
j_call: TRBJ1-1
v_call: TRBV5-1

cdr3_aa: CASSAAPGQGYEQYF
j_call: TRBJ2-7
v_call: TRBV9

cdr3_aa: CASSLQGGGNTIYF
j_call: TRBJ1-3
v_call: TRBV6-5

cdr3_aa: CSVEDKLRRRGYTF
j_call: TRBJ1-2
v_call: TRBV29-1

cdr3_aa: CASSLRSGGASLFF
j_call: TRBJ2-1
v_call: TRBV5-4

cdr3_aa: CATSRDRGHGETQYF
j_call: TRBJ2-5
v_call: TRBV15

cdr3_aa: CASSLDPGGGYTF
j_call: TRBJ1-2
v_call: TRBV7-2

cdr3_aa: CASSYSRNTEAFF
j_call: TRBJ1-1
v_call: TRBV6-5

cdr3_aa: CASSRNGVSLSSYNEQFF
j_call: TRBJ2-1
v_call: TRBV4-1

cdr3_aa: CASSQSRDRGYEQYF
j_call: TRBJ2-7
v_call: TRBV16

cdr3_aa: CASSFSLTQPEAFF
j_call: TRBJ1-1
v_call: TRBV7-3